The 29 T cell receptor beta chains below come from one sample, sequenced in a study of technical replicates of blood from several donors. TCRdb keeps only in-frame clones here, not all; method: immunoSEQ multiplex PCR. This table has over 85,000 clones, about 96% appearing once. The sequenced sample was T cells isolated from PBMCs. These receptors were obtained from a human donor in good health.

This chain links TRBV6-4 with TRBJ1-5; 10 bases line up with TRBD1. The CDR3 sequence is 15 residues long. Per the germline V gene, CDR1 is MRHNA and CDR2 is SNTAGT. Trimming cost V 6 bases and J 6 bases; bases outside gene matches: 8. The CDR3 DNA reads TGTGCCAGCAGGGAGACAGGGGGCGAGGGTCAGCCCCAGCATTTT. This sequence encodes CASRETGGEGQPQHF.

This clone was recorded only once. The chain joins TRBV6-5 to TRBJ1-4, with a tentative D call TRBD1 (5 bases). Germline CDR1 and CDR2: MNHEY and SVGAGI. The CDR3 runs to 15 residues. V was clipped by 0 bases and J by 5 bases, with 10 bases between them. The CDR3 region has the DNA TGTGCCAGCAGTTACTCGAGATCAGGGAATGAAAAACTGTTTTTT. It yields the protein CASSYSRSGNEKLFF.

The chain combines TRBV19 with TRBJ2-7, with D maybe TRBD1 (6 bases). Per germline, CDR1 LNHDA and CDR2 SQIVND (reference sequence). V lost 7 bases, J lost 0 bases, and 31 bases lay in between. The CDR3 covers 20 residues. CDR3 nucleotides: TGTGCCAGTACCCCCCCCTTCCCCCCAGGACAGCGCCTAAGCTCCTACGAGCAGTACTTC. This codes for CASTPPFPPGQRLSSYEQYF.

The J gene is TRBJ1-2, the V gene TRBV27; 7 bases are shared with TRBD1. This CDR3 contains 18 residues. V was pared by 8 bases and J by 5 bases, with 23 bases of the junction left unmatched. Germline V gene lookup returns CDR1 MNHEY and CDR2 SMNVEV (reference sequence). The CDR3, as DNA: TGTGCCAGCGCCGCCCTCGGGACAGCCTATCACTTGGGTTATGGCTACACCTTC. Amino acids: CASAALGTAYHLGYGYTF.

The gene calls are TRBV4-1 and TRBJ2-1; 7 bases agree with TRBD2. With 0 bases clipped from V and 6 bases from J, the junction kept 2 bases outside the gene matches. The CDR3 runs 14 residues. Germline loops: CDR1 MGHRA, CDR2 YSYEKL. The CDR3 loop is CASSQDRGVNEQFF. The CDR3 nucleotides are TGCGCCAGCAGCCAAGATCGGGGGGTCAATGAGCAGTTCTTC.

The J gene is TRBJ2-7, the V gene TRBV2; 9 bases fit TRBD1. Germline loops: CDR1 SNHLY, CDR2 FYNNEI. CDR3 length equals 14 residues. This CDR3 is CGDRAQPYSYEQYF. The CDR3 bases are TGTGGGGACAGGGCCCAACCTTACTCCTACGAGCAGTACTTC.

The rearrangement links TRBV29-1 to TRBJ2-1; 9 nucleotides align to TRBD2. The CDR3 consists of 14 residues. CDR1 and CDR2 from the germline V gene are SQVTM and ANQGSEA. The V segment lost 3 bases and the J segment 4 bases; nucleotides outside the gene matches: 4. The chain's CDR3 is CSVERTSVYNEQFF. DNA of the CDR3: TGCAGCGTTGAGAGGACTAGCGTTTACAATGAGCAGTTCTTC.

The chain combines TRBV5-1 with TRBJ2-5; 9 positions agree with TRBD2. CDR3 size: 18 residues. After removal of 0 bases from V and 4 bases from J, the junction contained 13 bases not matched to a gene. Germline assignment: CDR1 SGHRS and CDR2 YFSETQ. The CDR3 loop reads CASSLVGLAGQMGETQYF. DNA of the CDR3: TGCGCCAGCAGCTTGGTAGGGCTAGCGGGACAGATGGGAGAGACCCAGTACTTC.

The J gene is TRBJ2-7, the V gene TRBV19; 9 nucleotides line up with TRBD2. V was pared by 1 base and J by 4 bases, with 5 bases of the junction left unmatched. This CDR3 contains 15 residues. Germline V gene lookup returns CDR1 LNHDA and CDR2 SQIVND (reference sequence). The CDR3 protein is CASSIGGLAFYEQYF. CDR3 nucleotides: TGTGCCAGTAGTATAGGTGGACTAGCGTTTTACGAGCAGTACTTC.

This chain connects TRBV6-5 to TRBJ2-1; D perhaps matches TRBD2 (6 bases). Germline CDR1 is MNHEY and CDR2 is SVGAGI. The V gene lost 6 bases and the J gene lost 8 bases, with 8 bases spanning the gap. There are 11 residues in the CDR3. For the CDR3, the DNA is TGTGCCAGCAGCCGACTAGATGAGCAGTTCTTC. Translation gives CASSRLDEQFF.

The chain carries TRBV6-5 and TRBJ2-3; 9 nucleotides agree with TRBD1. V shed 4 bases and J 5 bases; nucleotides not matched to a gene: 1. The CDR3 length is 13 residues. Germline V gene lookup returns CDR1 MNHEY and CDR2 SVGAGI. Here the CDR3 reads CASSLDRGDTQYF. The CDR3 nucleotides read TGTGCCAGCAGTTTGGACAGGGGAGATACGCAGTATTTT.

The genes are TRBV6-5 and TRBJ1-2; possible D gene TRBD1, 5 bases. This CDR3 is 15 amino acids long. Germline lookup yields CDR1 MNHEY and CDR2 SVGAGI. Trimming removed 4 bases at V and 5 bases at J, with 17 bases between. The CDR3 DNA is TGTGCCAGCAGTTCCACTCCCAGGACACCTTATGGCTACACCTTC. Protein product: CASSSTPRTPYGYTF.

This sequence joins TRBV28 and TRBJ1-2, with 10 bases aligning to TRBD1. Germline loops: CDR1 MDHEN, CDR2 SYDVKM. The CDR3 sequence is 13 residues long. The J segment lost 7 bases and the V segment lost 6 bases, leaving 5 bases of the junction unmatched. Written as DNA, the CDR3 is TGTGCCAGCAGAGGGACAGGGGTGGTTGGCTACACCTTC. It encodes CASRGTGVVGYTF.

The rearrangement joins TRBV27 to TRBJ2-7, with TRBD2 matching 11 bases. The CDR3 is made up of 15 amino acids. The V segment lost 7 bases and the J segment 1 base; nucleotides outside the gene matches: 6. CDR1 and CDR2 (germline): MNHEY, SMNVEV (reference sequence). CDR3 residues: CASTGGLAGSYEQYF. The CDR3 coding sequence is TGTGCCAGCACGGGTGGACTAGCGGGTTCCTACGAGCAGTACTTC.

The rearrangement links TRBV29-1 to TRBJ2-6, with 7 bases fitting TRBD1. This CDR3 is 16 amino acids long. V trimming: 4 bases; J trimming: 2 bases; junction bases outside the gene matches: 8. Germline V gene sequence: CDR1 SQVTM, CDR2 ANQGSEA. The CDR3 sequence is CSVVYGTATGANVLTF. The CDR3 DNA sequence: TGCAGCGTTGTCTACGGGACAGCCACTGGGGCCAACGTCCTGACTTTC.

The genes are TRBV7-9 and TRBJ2-3; D is ambiguous. Between the trimmed V and J ends, which lost 1 base and 0 bases, there was a span of 5 bases. The CDR3 is 14 residues long. Germline V gene lookup returns CDR1 SEHNR and CDR2 FQNEAQ (reference sequence). CDR3 sequence (DNA): TGTGCCAGCAGCTTAGGGCAGAGCACAGATACGCAGTATTTT. Translation: CASSLGQSTDTQYF.

The chain links TRBV4-2 to TRBJ1-2; D gene ambiguous. The germline V gene encodes CDR1 LGHNA and CDR2 YNFKEQ. Trimming shortened V by 0 bases and J by 8 bases, and 7 bases separated the two germline ends. The CDR3 consists of 12 residues. The CDR3 is CASSQEGRGYTF. CDR3 coding DNA: TGTGCCAGCAGCCAAGAGGGGAGAGGCTACACCTTC.

The chain is built from TRBV2 and TRBJ2-1; 7 bases are shared with TRBD2. Losses at the gene ends were 4 bases for V and 6 bases for J; bases not matched to a gene: 12. The CDR3 is 16 residues long. Per the germline V gene, CDR1 is SNHLY and CDR2 is FYNNEI. CDR3 amino acids: CASSGRGIAGINEQFF. The CDR3 coding sequence is TGTGCCAGCAGTGGCCGGGGAATAGCGGGTATCAATGAGCAGTTCTTC. Variable domain in full (rest from reference TRBV2 and TRBJ2-1): EPEVTQTPSHQVTQMGQEVILRCVPISNHLYFYWYRQILGQKVEFLVSFYNNEISEKSEIFDDQFSVERPDGSNFTLKIRSTKLEDSAMYFCASSGRGIAGINEQFFGPGTRLTVL.

This sequence joins TRBV27 and TRBJ1-5; tentative D call: TRBD1 (5 bases). With 4 bases removed from V and 6 bases from J, the gap between germline ends came to 16 bases. Germline CDR1 reads MNHEY; CDR2 reads SMNVEV (reference sequence). The CDR3 totals 15 residues. The CDR3 sequence is CASSYGLAGGQPQHF. The CDR3 DNA is TGTGCCAGCAGTTACGGTTTGGCCGGGGGTCAGCCCCAGCATTTT.

This rearrangement joins TRBV7-8 to TRBJ2-7; D remains ambiguous. The CDR3 contains 14 residues. V lost 5 bases and J lost 3, with 14 bases in between. From germline, CDR1 is SGHVS and CDR2 FQNEAQ. CDR3 sequence: CASSPKPQNYEQYF. The CDR3 nucleotides are TGTGCCAGCAGCCCAAAGCCCCAAAACTACGAGCAGTACTTC.

The chain joins TRBV9 to TRBJ2-1; 8 bases map to TRBD1. V shed 0 bases and J 0 bases; nucleotides not matched to a gene: 11. CDR3 size: 19 residues. Germline V gene lookup returns CDR1 SGDLS and CDR2 YYNGEE. CDR3 nucleotides: TGTGCCAGCAGCGTAGCGTTGGACAGGGTCTGGGGCTCCTACAATGAGCAGTTCTTC. Translated: CASSVALDRVWGSYNEQFF.

V gene TRBV28 combines with J gene TRBJ2-1; the match to TRBD1 covers 7 bases. Germline-derived CDR1 and CDR2 are MDHEN and SYDVKM. There are 17 residues in the CDR3. The trim removed 4 bases at V and 4 bases at J, leaving 13 bases unmatched. The CDR3 nucleotides read TGTGCCAGCAGTTCCCTCGCAGGGACAGAGAATTACAATGAGCAGTTCTTC. It codes for CASSSLAGTENYNEQFF.

The chain employs TRBV7-2 and TRBJ1-1; possible D gene TRBD1, 5 bases. The CDR3 spans 12 residues. Per germline, CDR1 SGHTA and CDR2 FQGNSA. V lost 6 bases and J 5 bases, leaving 10 bases between the germline ends. CDR3 in amino acids: CASSFSGTEAFF. As DNA, the CDR3 is TGTGCCAGCAGTTTTTCAGGGACTGAAGCTTTCTTT.

J is TRBJ2-7 and V is TRBV19, with unresolved D. This CDR3 is built from 13 residues. The V and J ends lost 0 bases and 6 bases respectively, with 9 bases between them. The germline V gene encodes CDR1 LNHDA and CDR2 SQIVND (reference sequence). In nucleotides, the CDR3 is TGTGCCAGTAGTATAGATTTATCCGGCGAGCAGTACTTC. Its protein product is CASSIDLSGEQYF.

The chain employs TRBV5-1 and TRBJ2-7; possibly TRBD2 for D (5 bases). The germline V gene has CDR1 SGHRS and CDR2 YFSETQ. V was trimmed by 7 bases and J by 1 base, leaving 18 bases between them. The CDR3 is 15 amino acids. The CDR3 spells CASYLAPADSYEQYF. CDR3 coding DNA: TGCGCCAGCTACCTGGCCCCAGCGGATTCCTACGAGCAGTACTTC.

V usage is TRBV20-1 and J usage is TRBJ1-1; no clear D. V shed 3 bases and J shed 5 bases, with 7 bases lying between them. The CDR3 consists of 11 residues. Germline assignment: CDR1 DFQATT and CDR2 SNEGSKA (reference sequence). CDR3 in amino acids: CSARTETEAFF. CDR3 bases: TGCAGTGCTAGGACGGAGACTGAAGCTTTCTTT.

This clone was found a few times. This chain joins TRBV11-3 and TRBJ1-1, with TRBD1 as a possible D gene (5 bases). The germline V and J ends were trimmed by 5 bases and 1 base, with 5 bases remaining between them. The length of the CDR3 is 12 residues. Germline CDR1 SGHNT, CDR2 YENEEA. Here the CDR3 reads CASSRGNTEAFF. The CDR3 DNA reads TGTGCCAGCAGCAGGGGGAACACTGAAGCTTTCTTT. The full variable domain, in which reference TRBV11-3 and TRBJ1-1 provide the parts outside the CDR3, is EAGVVQSPRYKIIEKKQPVAFWCNPISGHNTLYWYLQNLGQGPELLIRYENEEAVDDSQLPKDRFSAERLKGVDSTLKIQPAELGDSAVYLCASSRGNTEAFFGQGTRLTVV.

The CDR3 protein is CASSQGIDRGSYEQYF. The CDR3 nucleotides are TGTGCCAGCAGCCAGGGGATAGACAGGGGGAGCTACGAGCAGTACTTC. This chain connects TRBV14 to TRBJ2-7, with 9 bases lining up with TRBD1. CDR3 length: 16 residues. Trimming at V came to 3 bases and at J to 3 bases, leaving 9 bases not matched to a gene. Germline V gene data show CDR1 as SGHDN and CDR2 as FVKESK.

V usage is TRBV5-4 and J usage is TRBJ1-1; no firm D call. With 1 base removed from V and 0 bases from J, the gap between germline ends came to 7 bases. CDR3 length: 14 amino acids. CDR1 and CDR2 (germline): SGHNT, YYREEE (reference sequence). The CDR3 reads CASSLLTLNTEAFF. In nucleotides, the CDR3 is TGTGCCAGCAGCTTGCTTACACTGAACACTGAAGCTTTCTTT.